The 20 T cell receptor beta chains below were found in one sample sequenced in a study of human T cells and chemical hapten exposure. Each CDR3 protein is one row after TCRdb ran MiXCR on the RACE reads. The sample records over 65,000 distinct CDR3 sequences, around 10% being singletons. The time point is: patch test 2, 6 weeks after DPC sensitization. The sample's treatment: therapeutic diphenylcyclopropenone sensitization with weekly scalp DPC. The source material was whole blood, sampled in connection with sensitization to the hapten diphenylcyclopropenone (DPC). The receptors stem from a man aged 18 to 35 with alopecia areata. Some clones in this sample may be carry-over from other donors' samples.

The genes are TRBV4-3 and TRBJ1-1; D gene uncertain. V shed 3 bases and J shed 4 bases, with 12 bases lying between them. CDR1 is LGHNA, CDR2 YSLEER, per germline. The CDR3 covers 14 residues. This chain's CDR3 is CASSHLGTFTEAFF. The CDR3, as DNA: TGCGCCAGCAGCCATCTTGGAACCTTCACTGAAGCTTTCTTT.

This sequence joins TRBV4-1 and TRBJ1-1; D uncertain. With 4 bases removed from V and 4 bases from J, the gap between germline ends came to 13 bases. Germline values: CDR1 MGHRA, CDR2 YSYEKL. The CDR3 is 14 amino acids. CDR3 in amino acids: CASSLTTVGTEAFF. The CDR3, as DNA: TGCGCCAGCAGCCTTACGACGGTTGGCACTGAAGCTTTCTTT.

The chain's CDR3 is CASSQQQGRTQYF. The CDR3 DNA sequence: TGTGCCAGCAGTCAGCAACAGGGGAGGACGCAGTATTTT. The V gene is TRBV6-2 or TRBV6-3, the J gene TRBJ2-3; D possibly corresponds to TRBD1 (7 bases). Looked up from germline, CDR1 is MNHEY and CDR2 is SVGEGT. This CDR3 is 13 amino acids long. Trimming shortened V by 5 bases and J by 9 bases, and 15 bases separated the two germline ends.

The sample holds a few counts of this clonotype. The chain recombines TRBV27 with TRBJ1-6; 7 bases fit TRBD1. Germline CDR1 reads MNHEY; CDR2 reads SMNVEV (reference sequence). The CDR3 spans 16 residues. The V gene end was trimmed by 7 bases and the J gene end by 4 bases; junction bases not matched to a gene: 10. The CDR3 loop reads CASTLGGQVYNSPLHF. CDR3 nucleotides: TGTGCCAGCACTCTGGGCGGACAGGTTTATAATTCACCCCTCCACTTT.

In its sample, this clonotype was seen many times. The chain carries TRBV29-1 and TRBJ1-1; D perhaps matches TRBD1 (5 bases). This CDR3 is 12 amino acids long. Germline V gives CDR1 SQVTM, CDR2 ANQGSEA. Trimming pared 3 bases from V and 1 base from J, leaving 6 bases between. CDR3 region: CSVEGPNTEAFF. CDR3 DNA: TGCAGCGTTGAGGGGCCGAACACTGAAGCTTTCTTT.

This clonotype was observed a handful of times. This chain connects TRBV14 to TRBJ1-2, with D hard to call. Germline-derived CDR1 and CDR2 are SGHDN and FVKESK. CDR3 size: 17 residues. V lost 4 bases, J lost 0 bases, and 18 bases lay in between. CDR3 residues: CASSPSAALVSNYGYTF. The CDR3 DNA sequence: TGTGCCAGCAGCCCGTCGGCCGCCCTGGTCTCTAACTATGGCTACACCTTC.

The rearrangement joins TRBV19 to TRBJ1-3, with TRBD1 identical over 9 bases. The V segment lost 6 bases and the J segment 4 bases; nucleotides outside the gene matches: 1. Germline V lookup: CDR1 LNHDA, CDR2 SQIVND (reference sequence). The CDR3 runs 13 residues. CDR3 DNA sequence: TGTGCCAGTAGGGACAGGGGAGGAAACACCATATATTTT. Protein product: CASRDRGGNTIYF.

The V and J genes are TRBV7-9 and TRBJ1-1; D possibly corresponds to TRBD1 (5 bases). Deletions cut 4 bases from V and 3 bases from J, with 12 bases between. The CDR3 has 14 residues. Germline-derived CDR1 and CDR2 are SEHNR and FQNEAQ (reference sequence). The CDR3 bases are TGTGCCAGCAGCTCGAATGGGGGGGACACTGAAGCTTTCTTT. Its translation is CASSSNGGDTEAFF. The full variable domain, in which reference TRBV7-9 and TRBJ1-1 provide the parts outside the CDR3, is DTGVSQNPRHKITKRGQNVTFRCDPISEHNRLYWYRQTLGQGPEFLTYFQNEAQLEKSRLLSDRFSAERPKGSFSTLEIQRTEQGDSAMYLCASSSNGGDTEAFFGQGTRLTVV.

In this sample, this clonotype turned up a few times. The chain employs TRBV15 and TRBJ2-7, with D maybe TRBD1 (6 bases). Deletions cut 6 bases from V and 3 bases from J, with 12 bases between. The CDR3 has 13 amino acids. CDR1 is LNHNV and CDR2 is YYDKDF in the germline V gene (reference sequence). The CDR3 coding sequence is TGTGCCACCAGTGGGGACAATTTCTACGAGCAGTACTTC. As protein: CATSGDNFYEQYF.

This clonotype was detected only a few times. The chain has TRBV28 and TRBJ1-5; 8 bases align to TRBD1. CDR1 is MDHEN, CDR2 SYDVKM, per germline. The CDR3 contains 16 residues. V lost 10 bases, J lost 3 bases, and 14 bases stayed unmatched. Here the CDR3 reads CAITQGATPYNQPQHF. The DNA of the CDR3 is TGTGCCATTACGCAGGGGGCTACACCATACAATCAGCCCCAGCATTTT.

At least ten counts were recorded for this clonotype. The genes are TRBV6-4 and TRBJ2-2; a weak D match, TRBD1 (6 bases). CDR3 length: 16 residues. Germline-derived CDR1 and CDR2 are MRHNA and SNTAGT. Trimming shortened V by 5 bases and J by 7 bases, and 20 bases separated the two germline ends. In DNA, the CDR3 is TGTGCCAGCAGTCCCGGGACCCCACGAGGGGGCGGGGAGCTGTTTTTT. Translating it yields CASSPGTPRGGGELFF.

The CDR3 region has the DNA TGCGCCAGCAGCCAAGTTAACCCTGGCGGGGAGCTGTTTTTT. This translates into CASSQVNPGGELFF. J is TRBJ2-2 and V is TRBV4-1; D uncertain. The V and J ends lost 1 base and 7 bases respectively, with 10 bases between them. The CDR3 length is 14 residues. The germline gives CDR1 MGHRA, CDR2 YSYEKL.

Only a few counts were recorded for this clonotype. The rearrangement joins TRBV18 to TRBJ2-7; 7 bases agree with TRBD1. Trimming removed 3 bases from V and 5 bases from J; junction bases left unmatched: 7. Looked up from germline, CDR1 is KGHSH and CDR2 is LQKENI. There are 14 residues in the CDR3. CDR3 DNA sequence: TGTGCCAGCTCACCCCAAAGGGGGCCCGACGAGCAGTACGTC. Its protein product is CASSPQRGPDEQYV.

This clonotype was observed a few times. The J gene is TRBJ2-5, the V gene TRBV29-1, with D perhaps matching TRBD2 (5 bases). The CDR3 is 12 amino acids. With 5 bases removed from V and 5 bases from J, the gap between germline ends came to 12 bases. CDR1 is SQVTM and CDR2 is ANQGSEA in the germline V gene. CDR3 sequence: CSVNPSGETQYF. CDR3 nucleotides: TGCAGCGTTAACCCTTCGGGGGAGACCCAGTACTTC.

V and J are TRBV7-2 and TRBJ2-7, with D possibly being TRBD1 or TRBD2 (6 bases each). The length of the CDR3 is 15 residues. CDR1 and CDR2 from the germline V gene are SGHTA and FQGNSA. With 5 bases removed from V and 3 bases from J, the gap between germline ends came to 17 bases. The CDR3 DNA reads TGTGCCAGCAGCGCAGTAAGGGGGGTGCGCTACGAGCAGTACTTC. Amino acid sequence: CASSAVRGVRYEQYF.

The rearrangement joins TRBV7-9 to TRBJ1-1; D is unresolved. The CDR3 consists of 15 residues. Trimming took off 0 bases at V and 4 bases at J, with 12 bases between the two ends. Germline V gene data show CDR1 as SEHNR and CDR2 as FQNEAQ (reference sequence). CDR3 bases: TGTGCCAGCAGCTTAGCGGGATCGGGGTTCACTGAAGCTTTCTTT. Its translation: CASSLAGSGFTEAFF.

The genes are TRBV27 and TRBJ2-3, with D unclear. Germline V gene data show CDR1 as MNHEY and CDR2 as SMNVEV (reference sequence). This CDR3 is 15 amino acids long. Trimming cost V 5 bases and J 2 bases, with 14 bases left between them. This CDR3 is CASSPTQENTDTQYF. CDR3 in DNA: TGTGCCAGCAGTCCCACCCAGGAAAACACAGATACGCAGTATTTT.

This clonotype has more than one count but fewer than ten. The chain carries TRBV18 and TRBJ2-3, with D perhaps TRBD1 or TRBD2 (5 bases each). V shed 3 bases and J shed 4 bases, with 20 bases lying between them. The CDR3 extends over 17 amino acids. In germline, CDR1 is KGHSH, CDR2 LQKENI. As DNA, the CDR3 is TGTGCCAGCTCACCCTCTACAGGACTGTTTATTTCAGATACGCAGTATTTT. Translation gives CASSPSTGLFISDTQYF.

This clonotype turned up a few times. This sequence joins TRBV7-2 and TRBJ2-5; TRBD2 might be the D (6 bases). Per the germline V gene, CDR1 is SGHTA and CDR2 is FQGNSA. Trimming took off 11 bases at V and 3 bases at J, with 16 bases between the two ends. The CDR3 loop spans 13 amino acids. CDR3 nucleotide sequence: TGTGCCTCAGGTGGGGGGACGGAAGAGACCCAGTACTTC. Its protein product is CASGGGTEETQYF.

CDR3 sequence: CASSLLRTANTEAFF. The CDR3 bases are TGTGCCAGCAGCTTGTTACGGACAGCCAACACTGAAGCTTTCTTT. The chain combines TRBV5-4 with TRBJ1-1; the D gene is possibly TRBD1 (6 bases). V was shortened by 1 base and J by 2 bases, with 12 bases between the two germline ends. Germline loops: CDR1 SGHNT, CDR2 YYREEE (reference sequence). This CDR3 is built from 15 residues.